This T cell receptor beta chain was recovered during a study of blood T cells in healthy people across ages. Through a sample-barcoded 5' primer and a J-beta primer mix, a second PCR was run for roughly 6 to 11 cycles. One entry per CDR3 protein, called by TCRdb with MiXCR from the 5' RACE reads. The sample lists some 1.5 million distinct CDR3 sequences; about 30% were seen once. Germline values: CDR1 DFQATT, CDR2 SNEGSKA (reference sequence). The CDR3 covers 16 residues. With 0 bases clipped from V and 1 base from J, the junction kept 5 bases outside the gene matches. The sample taken for sequencing was blood. The rearrangement joins TRBV20-1 to TRBJ2-3; 9 bases align to TRBD2. This TCR derives from a woman aged 25 to 39 in good health. CDR3 amino acids: CSARDLRLAGTDTQYF. The CDR3 nucleotides are TGCAGTGCTAGAGATTTGCGACTAGCGGGCACAGATACGCAGTATTTT.